This TCR beta chain is drawn from a study of blood T cell repertoires in COVID-19. As processed by the authors: Scientists estimated how many nucleated cells there were by amplifying reference gene primers. TCRdb keeps only in-frame clones here, not all; method: immunoSEQ multiplex PCR. V and J calls plus clone size are reproduced from that table; the DNA served to infer D and trimming. The profile shows 390,000 or so clones, under 85% of them singletons. This clone occurred once. Adults between about 18 and 89 years of age took part from 20 to 25 US areas. Looked up from germline, CDR1 is SGHNT and CDR2 is YYREEE (reference sequence). CDR3 length: 20 amino acids. Losses at the gene ends were 3 bases for V and 2 bases for J; bases not matched to a gene: 8.

This rearrangement joins TRBV5-4 to TRBJ2-6, with 16 bases fitting TRBD2. This TCR was sampled from a woman aged 45-65 years who had recovered from COVID-19. Sequencing input: PBMCs or T cells enriched from blood (not recorded which). CDR3 residues: CASSWGMGLAGGAGANVLTF. The CDR3 DNA reads TGTGCCAGCAGCTGGGGGATGGGACTAGCGGGAGGGGCTGGGGCCAACGTCCTGACTTTC.